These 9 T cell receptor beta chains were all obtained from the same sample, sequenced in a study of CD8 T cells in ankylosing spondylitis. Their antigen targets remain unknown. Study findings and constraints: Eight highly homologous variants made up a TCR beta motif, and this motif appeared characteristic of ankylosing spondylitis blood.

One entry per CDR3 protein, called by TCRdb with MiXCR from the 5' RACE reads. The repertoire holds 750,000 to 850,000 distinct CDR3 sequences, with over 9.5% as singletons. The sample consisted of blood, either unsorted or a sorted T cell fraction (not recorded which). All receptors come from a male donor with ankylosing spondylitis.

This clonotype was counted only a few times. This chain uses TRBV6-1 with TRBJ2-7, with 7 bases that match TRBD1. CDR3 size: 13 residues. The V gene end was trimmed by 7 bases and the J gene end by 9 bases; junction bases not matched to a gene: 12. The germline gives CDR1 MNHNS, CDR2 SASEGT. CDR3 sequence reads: CASTATGQSWQYF. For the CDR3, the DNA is TGTGCCAGCACCGCGACAGGGCAGAGTTGGCAGTACTTC.

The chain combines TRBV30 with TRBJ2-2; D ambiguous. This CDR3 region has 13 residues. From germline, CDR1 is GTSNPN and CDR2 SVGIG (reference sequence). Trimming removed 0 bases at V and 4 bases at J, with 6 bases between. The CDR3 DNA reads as TGTGCCTGGAGTGTACTGGGCACCGGGGAGCTGTTTTTT. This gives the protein CAWSVLGTGELFF.

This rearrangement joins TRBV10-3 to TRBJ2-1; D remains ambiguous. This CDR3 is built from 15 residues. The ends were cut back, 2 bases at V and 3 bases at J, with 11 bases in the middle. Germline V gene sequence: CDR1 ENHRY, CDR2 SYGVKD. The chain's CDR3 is CAISEKTAIYNEQFF. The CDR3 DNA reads TGTGCCATCAGTGAGAAGACGGCGATCTACAATGAGCAGTTCTTC.

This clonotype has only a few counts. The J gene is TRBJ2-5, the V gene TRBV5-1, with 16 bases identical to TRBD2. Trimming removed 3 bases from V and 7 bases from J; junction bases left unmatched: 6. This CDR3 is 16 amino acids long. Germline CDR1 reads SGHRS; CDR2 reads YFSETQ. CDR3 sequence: CASSSGLAGGPSTQYF. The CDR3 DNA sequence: TGCGCCAGCAGCTCGGGACTAGCGGGAGGGCCGTCGACCCAGTACTTC.

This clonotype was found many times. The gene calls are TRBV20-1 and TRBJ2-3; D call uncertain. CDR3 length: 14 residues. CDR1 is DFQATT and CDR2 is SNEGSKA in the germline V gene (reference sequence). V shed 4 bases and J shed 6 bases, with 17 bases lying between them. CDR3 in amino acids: CSATWDFLGDTQYF. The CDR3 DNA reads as TGCAGTGCTACCTGGGATTTCCTTGGGGATACGCAGTATTTT.

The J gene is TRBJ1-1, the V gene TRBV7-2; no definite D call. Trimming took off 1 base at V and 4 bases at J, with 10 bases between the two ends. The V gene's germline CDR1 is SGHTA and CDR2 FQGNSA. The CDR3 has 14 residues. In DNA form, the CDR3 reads TGTGCCAGCAGCTTAGTTAGCGGGAGCACTGAAGCTTTCTTT. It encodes CASSLVSGSTEAFF.

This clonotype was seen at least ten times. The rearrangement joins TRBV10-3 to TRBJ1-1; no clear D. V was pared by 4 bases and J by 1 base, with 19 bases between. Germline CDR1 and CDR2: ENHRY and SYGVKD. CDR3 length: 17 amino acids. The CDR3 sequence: CAISGLYSNVGNTEAFF. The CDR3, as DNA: TGTGCCATCAGTGGTCTTTACAGCAACGTAGGGAACACTGAAGCTTTCTTT.

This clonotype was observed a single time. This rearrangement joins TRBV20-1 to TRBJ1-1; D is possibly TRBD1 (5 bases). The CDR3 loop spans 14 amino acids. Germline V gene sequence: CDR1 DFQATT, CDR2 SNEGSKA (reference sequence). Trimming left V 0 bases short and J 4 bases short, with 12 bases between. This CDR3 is CSARDIRGGTEAFF. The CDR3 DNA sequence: TGCAGTGCTAGAGATATCCGGGGCGGCACTGAAGCTTTCTTT.

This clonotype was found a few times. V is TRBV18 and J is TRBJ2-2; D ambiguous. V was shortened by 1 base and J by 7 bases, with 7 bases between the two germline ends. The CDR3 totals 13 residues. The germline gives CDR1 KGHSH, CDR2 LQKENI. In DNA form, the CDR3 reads TGTGCCAGCTCACCACAGGGATTCGGGGAGCTGTTTTTT. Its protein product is CASSPQGFGELFF.